The 12 T cell receptor beta chains given below trace back to one sample, sequenced in a study of technical replicates of blood from a handful of donors. Only in-frame clones appear in the TCRdb table, and some are missing; sequencing was by immunoSEQ multiplex PCR. The sample holds around 75,000 clones, under 95% seen once. Sequenced input: T cells isolated from PBMCs. These TCRs come from a human donor in good health.

The gene calls are TRBV11-1 and TRBJ2-7, with 7 bases fitting TRBD2. The CDR3 has 14 residues. The trim removed 4 bases at V and 4 bases at J, leaving 7 bases unmatched. CDR1 and CDR2 from the germline V gene are SGHAT and FQDESV (reference sequence). The CDR3 here is CASSSRGGRYEQYF. DNA of the CDR3: TGTGCCAGCAGCTCCCGGGGAGGGAGGTACGAGCAGTACTTC.

The rearrangement uses TRBV27 and TRBJ2-5; TRBD2 matches at 9 bases. CDR3 length equals 19 residues. J was trimmed by 2 bases and V by 2 bases; bases with no gene match: 15. Germline CDR1 is MNHEY and CDR2 is SMNVEV (reference sequence). For the CDR3, the DNA is TGTGCCAGCAGTTTACAGCGGGGGGACTTGCGGTACACACAAGAGACCCAGTACTTC. It encodes CASSLQRGDLRYTQETQYF.

V is TRBV27 and J is TRBJ2-5, with TRBD2 as a possible D gene (6 bases). Trimming cost V 6 bases and J 3 bases, with 14 bases left between them. The germline V gene has CDR1 MNHEY and CDR2 SMNVEV (reference sequence). The CDR3 is made up of 14 amino acids. CDR3 in amino acids: CASSFGTHKETQYF. The CDR3 DNA is TGTGCCAGCAGCTTTGGGACTCATAAAGAGACCCAGTACTTC.

This chain links TRBV2 with TRBJ2-4, with a tentative D call TRBD1 (5 bases). Per the germline V gene, CDR1 is SNHLY and CDR2 is FYNNEI. This CDR3 contains 12 residues. Between the trimmed V and J ends, which lost 4 bases and 9 bases, there was a span of 10 bases. CDR3 bases: TGTGCCAGCAGTGTTGAAAGGGGCATTCAGTACTTC. It is translated as CASSVERGIQYF.

This chain connects TRBV2 to TRBJ2-7; TRBD2 matches 10 bases. The CDR3 loop spans 16 amino acids. V was pared by 2 bases and J by 5 bases, with 9 bases of the junction left unmatched. Germline V gene lookup returns CDR1 SNHLY and CDR2 FYNNEI. CDR3 bases: TGTGCCAGCAGTGAATCCGGTATAGCGGGAGGCCACGAGCAGTACTTC. Its translation is CASSESGIAGGHEQYF.

Here the CDR3 reads CASSHGGADRYTF. For the CDR3, the DNA is TGTGCCAGCAGTCATGGGGGGGCCGATCGCTACACCTTC. This sequence joins TRBV11-2 and TRBJ1-2; a weak D match, TRBD1 (6 bases). CDR1 is SGHAT and CDR2 is FQNNGV in the germline V gene. Trimming took 6 bases from V and 9 from J, leaving 17 bases between them. This CDR3 comprises 13 residues.

V gene TRBV27 combines with J gene TRBJ1-2, with a possible D match to TRBD1 (6 bases). With 2 bases removed from V and 1 base from J, the gap between germline ends came to 11 bases. Germline V gene lookup returns CDR1 MNHEY and CDR2 SMNVEV (reference sequence). The length of the CDR3 is 15 residues. The CDR3 spells CASSLGQGLNYGYTF. CDR3 nucleotide sequence: TGTGCCAGCAGTTTAGGCCAGGGGCTTAACTATGGCTACACCTTC.

This rearrangement joins TRBV11-2 to TRBJ1-1, with 8 bases identical to TRBD1. The V gene end was trimmed by 3 bases and the J gene end by 3 bases; junction bases not matched to a gene: 6. CDR3 length equals 15 residues. The germline gives CDR1 SGHAT, CDR2 FQNNGV. CDR3 residues: CASSFRTGRDTEAFF. CDR3 DNA: TGTGCCAGCAGCTTCCGGACAGGGAGGGACACTGAAGCTTTCTTT.

The chain joins TRBV7-9 to TRBJ2-2; D unresolved. CDR3 length: 14 amino acids. Trimming left V 8 bases short and J 0 bases short, with 10 bases between. Germline lookup yields CDR1 SEHNR and CDR2 FQNEAQ (reference sequence). The CDR3 nucleotides read TGTGCCAGCCCCGCGGTAGCGAACACCGGGGAGCTGTTTTTT. Protein sequence: CASPAVANTGELFF. The entire variable domain, with the rest obtained from reference TRBV7-9 and TRBJ2-2, is as follows: DTGVSQNPRHKITKRGQNVTFRCDPISEHNRLYWYRQTLGQGPEFLTYFQNEAQLEKSRLLSDRFSAERPKGSFSTLEIQRTEQGDSAMYLCASPAVANTGELFFGEGSRLTVL.

The chain has TRBV9 and TRBJ2-7, with 7 nucleotides matching TRBD2. Trimming removed 2 bases from V and 2 bases from J; junction bases left unmatched: 4. The CDR3 is 14 residues long. The germline CDR1 and CDR2 sequences are SGDLS and YYNGEE. The CDR3 reads CASSVMGGAYEQYF. In DNA form, the CDR3 reads TGTGCCAGCAGCGTTATGGGGGGGGCCTACGAGCAGTACTTC. The full variable domain, rest sourced from reference TRBV9 and TRBJ2-7, is DSGVTQTPKHLITATGQRVTLRCSPRSGDLSVYWYQQSLDQGLQFLIQYYNGEERAKGNILERFSAQQFPDLHSELNLSSLELGDSALYFCASSVMGGAYEQYFGPGTRLTVT.

This chain links TRBV4-1 with TRBJ1-1; D is ambiguous. Germline CDR1 reads MGHRA; CDR2 reads YSYEKL. Deletions cut 3 bases from V and 0 bases from J, with 14 bases between. The CDR3 length is 16 residues. This chain's CDR3 is CASSQRKQIMNTEAFF. The CDR3 DNA reads as TGCGCCAGCAGCCAGAGAAAACAGATCATGAACACTGAAGCTTTCTTT.

The CDR3 protein is CAWSVGGGAPPLHF. As DNA, the CDR3 is TGTGCCTGGAGTGTAGGTGGGGGCGCCCCTCCCCTCCACTTT. The chain carries TRBV30 and TRBJ1-6; D perhaps matches TRBD1 (6 bases). The germline V gene has CDR1 GTSNPN and CDR2 SVGIG (reference sequence). Trimming left V 0 bases short and J 13 bases short, with 16 bases between. The CDR3 spans 14 residues.